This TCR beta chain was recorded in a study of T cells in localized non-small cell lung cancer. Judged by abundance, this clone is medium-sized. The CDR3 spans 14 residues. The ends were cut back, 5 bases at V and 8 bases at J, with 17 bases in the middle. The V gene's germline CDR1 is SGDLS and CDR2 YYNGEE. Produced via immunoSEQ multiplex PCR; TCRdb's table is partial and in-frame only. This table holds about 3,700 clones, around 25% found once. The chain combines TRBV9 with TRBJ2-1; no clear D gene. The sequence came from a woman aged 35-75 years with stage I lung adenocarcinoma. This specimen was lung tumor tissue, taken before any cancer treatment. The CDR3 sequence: CASRTSFPNDEQFF. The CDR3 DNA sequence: TGTGCCAGCAGGACGTCGTTCCCCAACGATGAGCAGTTCTTC. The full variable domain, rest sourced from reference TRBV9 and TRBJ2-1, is DSGVTQTPKHLITATGQRVTLRCSPRSGDLSVYWYQQSLDQGLQFLIQYYNGEERAKGNILERFSAQQFPDLHSELNLSSLELGDSALYFCASRTSFPNDEQFFGPGTRLTVL.